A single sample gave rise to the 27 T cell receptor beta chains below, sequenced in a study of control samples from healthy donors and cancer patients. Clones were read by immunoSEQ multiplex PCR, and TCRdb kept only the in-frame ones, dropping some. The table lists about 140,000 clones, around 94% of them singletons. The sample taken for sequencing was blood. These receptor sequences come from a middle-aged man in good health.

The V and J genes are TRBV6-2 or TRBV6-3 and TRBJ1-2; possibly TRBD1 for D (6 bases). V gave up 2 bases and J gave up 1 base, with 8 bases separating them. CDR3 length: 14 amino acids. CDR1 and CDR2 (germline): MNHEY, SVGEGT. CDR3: CASSYARGNYGYTF. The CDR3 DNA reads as TGTGCCAGCAGTTACGCCAGGGGTAACTATGGCTACACCTTC.

CDR3 bases: TGTGCCAGCAGTCCCAGCCAGGGACTAAAAGCTTTCTTT. Protein product: CASSPSQGLKAFF. V usage is TRBV2 and J usage is TRBJ1-1; D is perhaps TRBD1 (5 bases). Trimming shortened V by 5 bases and J by 9 bases, and 16 bases separated the two germline ends. The length of the CDR3 is 13 residues. The germline gives CDR1 SNHLY, CDR2 FYNNEI. The full variable domain, with the rest looked up from reference TRBV2 and TRBJ1-1, is EPEVTQTPSHQVTQMGQEVILRCVPISNHLYFYWYRQILGQKVEFLVSFYNNEISEKSEIFDDQFSVERPDGSNFTLKIRSTKLEDSAMYFCASSPSQGLKAFFGQGTRLTVV.

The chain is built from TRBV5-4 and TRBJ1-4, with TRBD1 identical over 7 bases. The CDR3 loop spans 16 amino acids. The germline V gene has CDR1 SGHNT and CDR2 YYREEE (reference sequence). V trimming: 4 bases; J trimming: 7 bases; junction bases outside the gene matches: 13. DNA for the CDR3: TGTGCCAGCAGCAGAGGGGGGGACAGATCTGGTGAAAAACTGTTTTTT. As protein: CASSRGGDRSGEKLFF.

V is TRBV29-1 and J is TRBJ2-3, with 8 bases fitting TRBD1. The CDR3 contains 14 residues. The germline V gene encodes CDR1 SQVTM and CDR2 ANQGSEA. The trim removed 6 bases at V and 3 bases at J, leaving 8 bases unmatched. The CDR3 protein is CSVNRGARTDTQYF. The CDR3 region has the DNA TGCAGCGTGAACAGGGGGGCGCGGACAGATACGCAGTATTTT.

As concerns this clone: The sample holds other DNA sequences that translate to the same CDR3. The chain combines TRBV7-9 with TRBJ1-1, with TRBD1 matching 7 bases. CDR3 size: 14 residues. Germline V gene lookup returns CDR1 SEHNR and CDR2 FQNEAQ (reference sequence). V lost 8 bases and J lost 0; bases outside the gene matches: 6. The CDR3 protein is CASSLGQMNTEAFF. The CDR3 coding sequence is TGTGCCAGCTCACTGGGACAGATGAACACTGAAGCTTTCTTT.

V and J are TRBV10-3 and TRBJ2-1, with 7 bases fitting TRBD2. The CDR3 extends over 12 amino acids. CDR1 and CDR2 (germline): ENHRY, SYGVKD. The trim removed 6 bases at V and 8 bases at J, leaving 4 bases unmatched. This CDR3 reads CAIRGGSDEQFF. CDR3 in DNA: TGTGCCATCAGGGGCGGGAGCGATGAGCAGTTCTTC.

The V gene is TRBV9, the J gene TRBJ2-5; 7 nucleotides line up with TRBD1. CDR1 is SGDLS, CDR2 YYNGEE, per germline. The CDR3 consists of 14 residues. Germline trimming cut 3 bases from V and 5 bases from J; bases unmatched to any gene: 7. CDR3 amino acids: CASSARGGGETQYF. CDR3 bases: TGTGCCAGCAGCGCGAGAGGGGGCGGTGAGACCCAGTACTTC.

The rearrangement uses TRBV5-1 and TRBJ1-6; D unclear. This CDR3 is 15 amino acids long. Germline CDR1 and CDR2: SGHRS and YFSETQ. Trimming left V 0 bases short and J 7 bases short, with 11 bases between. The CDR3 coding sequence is TGCGCCAGCAGCTTGGATGGGAGATCGAATTCACCCCTCCACTTT. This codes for CASSLDGRSNSPLHF. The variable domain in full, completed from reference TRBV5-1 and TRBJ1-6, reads KAGVTQTPRYLIKTRGQQVTLSCSPISGHRSVSWYQQTPGQGLQFLFEYFSETQRNKGNFPGRFSGRQFSNSRSEMNVSTLELGDSALYLCASSLDGRSNSPLHFGNGTRLTVT.

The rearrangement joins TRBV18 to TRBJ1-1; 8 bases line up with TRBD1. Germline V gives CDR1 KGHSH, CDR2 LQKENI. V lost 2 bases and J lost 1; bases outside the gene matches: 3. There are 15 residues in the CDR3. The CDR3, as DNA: TGTGCCAGCTCACCAGGACAGGGTTCGAACACTGAAGCTTTCTTT. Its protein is CASSPGQGSNTEAFF.

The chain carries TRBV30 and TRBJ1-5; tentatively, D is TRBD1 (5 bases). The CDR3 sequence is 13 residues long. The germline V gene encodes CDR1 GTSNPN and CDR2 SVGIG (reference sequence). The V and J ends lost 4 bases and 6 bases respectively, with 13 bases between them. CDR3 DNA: TGTGCCTGGACCCCTCAAGGGGCTCAGCCCCAGCATTTT. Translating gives CAWTPQGAQPQHF.

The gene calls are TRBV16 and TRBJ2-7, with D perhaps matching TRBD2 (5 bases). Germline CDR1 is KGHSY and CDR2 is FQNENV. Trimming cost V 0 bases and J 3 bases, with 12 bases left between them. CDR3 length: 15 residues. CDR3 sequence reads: CASSQSSRAVYEQYF. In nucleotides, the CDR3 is TGTGCCAGCAGCCAATCATCACGAGCGGTCTACGAGCAGTACTTC.

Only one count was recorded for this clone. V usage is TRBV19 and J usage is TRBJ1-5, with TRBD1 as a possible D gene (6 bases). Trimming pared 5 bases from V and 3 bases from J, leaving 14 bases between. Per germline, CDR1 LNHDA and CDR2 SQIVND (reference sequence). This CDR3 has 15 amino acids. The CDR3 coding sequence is TGTGCCAGTAGTGTGATCCAGGGGTCCAATCAGCCCCAGCATTTT. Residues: CASSVIQGSNQPQHF.

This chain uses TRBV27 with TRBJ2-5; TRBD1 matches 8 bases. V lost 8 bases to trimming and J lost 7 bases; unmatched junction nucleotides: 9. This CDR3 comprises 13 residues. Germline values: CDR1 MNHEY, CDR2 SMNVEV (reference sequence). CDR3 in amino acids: CASAPDRAATQYF. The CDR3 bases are TGTGCCAGCGCCCCGGACAGGGCGGCGACCCAGTACTTC.

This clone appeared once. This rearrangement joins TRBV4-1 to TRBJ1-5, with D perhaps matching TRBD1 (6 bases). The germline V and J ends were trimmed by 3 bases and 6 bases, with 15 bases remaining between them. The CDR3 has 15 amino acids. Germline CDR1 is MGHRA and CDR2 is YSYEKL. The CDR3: CASSQGRGAGQPQHF. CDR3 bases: TGCGCCAGCAGCCAGGGACGGGGGGCCGGTCAGCCCCAGCATTTT.

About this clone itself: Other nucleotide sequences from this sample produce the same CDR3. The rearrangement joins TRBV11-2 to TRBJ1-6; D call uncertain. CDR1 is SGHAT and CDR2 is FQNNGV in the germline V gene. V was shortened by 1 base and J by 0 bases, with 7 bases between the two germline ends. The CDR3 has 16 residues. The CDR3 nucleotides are TGTGCCAGCAGCTTAGTTCGGAGCTCCTATAATTCACCCCTCCACTTT. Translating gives CASSLVRSSYNSPLHF.

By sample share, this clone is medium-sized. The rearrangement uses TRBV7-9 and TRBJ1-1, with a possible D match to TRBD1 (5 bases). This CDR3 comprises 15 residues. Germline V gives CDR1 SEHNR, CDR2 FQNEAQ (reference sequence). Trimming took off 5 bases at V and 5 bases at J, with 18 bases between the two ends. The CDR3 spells CASSTGLTGGTEAFF. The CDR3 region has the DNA TGTGCCAGCAGCACCGGTTTAACAGGCGGGACTGAAGCTTTCTTT. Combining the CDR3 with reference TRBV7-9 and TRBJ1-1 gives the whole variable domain DTGVSQNPRHKITKRGQNVTFRCDPISEHNRLYWYRQTLGQGPEFLTYFQNEAQLEKSRLLSDRFSAERPKGSFSTLEIQRTEQGDSAMYLCASSTGLTGGTEAFFGQGTRLTVV.

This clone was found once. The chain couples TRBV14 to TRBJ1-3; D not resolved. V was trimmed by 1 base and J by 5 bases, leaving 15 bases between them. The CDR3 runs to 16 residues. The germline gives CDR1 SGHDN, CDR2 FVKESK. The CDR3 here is CASSQGLDGFRNTIYF. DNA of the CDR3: TGTGCCAGCAGCCAAGGATTAGATGGGTTTCGAAACACCATATATTTT.

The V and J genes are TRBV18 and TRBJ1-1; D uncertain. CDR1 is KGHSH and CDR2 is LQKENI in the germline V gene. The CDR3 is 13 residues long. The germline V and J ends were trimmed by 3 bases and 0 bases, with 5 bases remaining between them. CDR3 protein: CASSPSVNTEAFF. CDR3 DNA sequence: TGTGCCAGCTCACCTTCTGTGAACACTGAAGCTTTCTTT.

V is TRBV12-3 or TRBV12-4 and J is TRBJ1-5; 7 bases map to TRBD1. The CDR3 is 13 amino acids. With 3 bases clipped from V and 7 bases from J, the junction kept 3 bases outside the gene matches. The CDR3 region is CASSLAGGQPQHF. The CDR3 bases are TGTGCCAGCAGTTTGGCAGGGGGGCAGCCCCAGCATTTT.

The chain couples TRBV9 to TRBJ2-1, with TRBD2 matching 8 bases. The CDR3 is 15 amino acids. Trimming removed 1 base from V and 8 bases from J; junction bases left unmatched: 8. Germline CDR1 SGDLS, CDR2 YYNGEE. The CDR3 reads CASSVNTGGMDEQFF. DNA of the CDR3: TGTGCCAGCAGCGTAAATACGGGAGGGATGGATGAGCAGTTCTTC.

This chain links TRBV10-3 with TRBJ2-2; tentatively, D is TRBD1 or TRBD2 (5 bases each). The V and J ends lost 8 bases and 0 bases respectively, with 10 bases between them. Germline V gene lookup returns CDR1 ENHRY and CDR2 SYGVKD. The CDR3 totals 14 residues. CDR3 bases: TGTGCCATCGATCGGGGCGCGAACACCGGGGAGCTGTTTTTT. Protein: CAIDRGANTGELFF.

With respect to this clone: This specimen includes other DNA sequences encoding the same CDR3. This chain's CDR3 is CASSLGRGTEAFF. The CDR3 DNA is TGTGCCAGCAGCTTAGGCCGAGGCACTGAAGCTTTCTTT. The chain is built from TRBV11-2 and TRBJ1-1; the D is unclear. The CDR3 totals 13 residues. Germline-derived CDR1 and CDR2 are SGHAT and FQNNGV. Between the trimmed V and J ends, which lost 1 base and 4 bases, there was a span of 7 bases.

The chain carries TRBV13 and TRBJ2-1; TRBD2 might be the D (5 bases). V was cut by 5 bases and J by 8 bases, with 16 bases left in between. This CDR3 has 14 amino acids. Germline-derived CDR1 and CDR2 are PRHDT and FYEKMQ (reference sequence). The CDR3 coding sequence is TGTGCCAGCAGCCAAGGCTGGAGGCCGGATGAGCAGTTCTTC. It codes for CASSQGWRPDEQFF.

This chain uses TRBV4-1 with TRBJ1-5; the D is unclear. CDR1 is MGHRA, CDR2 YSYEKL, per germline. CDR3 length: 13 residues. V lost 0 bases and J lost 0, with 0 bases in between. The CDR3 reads CASSQDSNQPQHF. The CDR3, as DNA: TGCGCCAGCAGCCAAGATAGCAATCAGCCCCAGCATTTT.

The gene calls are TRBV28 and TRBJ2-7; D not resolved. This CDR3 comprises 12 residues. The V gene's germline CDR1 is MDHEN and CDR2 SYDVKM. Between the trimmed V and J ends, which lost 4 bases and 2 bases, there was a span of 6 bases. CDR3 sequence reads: CASSYQPYEQYF. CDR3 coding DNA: TGTGCCAGCAGTTACCAGCCCTACGAGCAGTACTTC.

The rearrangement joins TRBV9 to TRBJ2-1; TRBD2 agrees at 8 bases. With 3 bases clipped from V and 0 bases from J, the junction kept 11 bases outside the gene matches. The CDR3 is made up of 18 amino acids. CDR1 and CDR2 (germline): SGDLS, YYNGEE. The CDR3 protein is CASSGAGALLGSYNEQFF. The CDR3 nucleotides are TGTGCCAGCAGCGGAGCGGGAGCCCTGTTAGGCTCCTACAATGAGCAGTTCTTC. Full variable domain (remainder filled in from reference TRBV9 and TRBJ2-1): DSGVTQTPKHLITATGQRVTLRCSPRSGDLSVYWYQQSLDQGLQFLIQYYNGEERAKGNILERFSAQQFPDLHSELNLSSLELGDSALYFCASSGAGALLGSYNEQFFGPGTRLTVL.

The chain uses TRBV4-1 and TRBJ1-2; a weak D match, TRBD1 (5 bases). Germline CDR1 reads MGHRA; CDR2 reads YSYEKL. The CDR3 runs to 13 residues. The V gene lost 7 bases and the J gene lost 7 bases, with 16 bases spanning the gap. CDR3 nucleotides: TGCGCCAGCACGGGGCTAGGAAGACCTGGCTACACCTTC. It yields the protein CASTGLGRPGYTF.